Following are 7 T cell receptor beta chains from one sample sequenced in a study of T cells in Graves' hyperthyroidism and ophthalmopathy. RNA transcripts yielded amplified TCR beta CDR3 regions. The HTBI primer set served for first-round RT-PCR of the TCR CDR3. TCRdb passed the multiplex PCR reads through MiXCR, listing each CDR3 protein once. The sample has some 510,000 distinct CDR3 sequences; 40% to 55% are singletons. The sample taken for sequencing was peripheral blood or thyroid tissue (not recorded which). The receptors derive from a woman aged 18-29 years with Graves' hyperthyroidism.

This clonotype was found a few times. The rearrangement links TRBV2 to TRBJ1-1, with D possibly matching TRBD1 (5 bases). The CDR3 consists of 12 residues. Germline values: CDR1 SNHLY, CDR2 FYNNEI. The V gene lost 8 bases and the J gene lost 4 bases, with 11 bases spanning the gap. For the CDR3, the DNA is TGTGCCAGCGGCCGCAGGGTCACTGAAGCTTTCTTT. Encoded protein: CASGRRVTEAFF. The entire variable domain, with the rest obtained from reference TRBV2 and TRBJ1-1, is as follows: EPEVTQTPSHQVTQMGQEVILRCVPISNHLYFYWYRQILGQKVEFLVSFYNNEISEKSEIFDDQFSVERPDGSNFTLKIRSTKLEDSAMYFCASGRRVTEAFFGQGTRLTVV.

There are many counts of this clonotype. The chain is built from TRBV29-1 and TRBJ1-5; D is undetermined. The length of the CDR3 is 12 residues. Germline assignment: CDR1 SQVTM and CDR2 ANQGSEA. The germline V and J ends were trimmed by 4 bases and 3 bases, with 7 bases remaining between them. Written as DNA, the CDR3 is TGCAGCGTTGGGCAGGTCAATCAGCCCCAGCATTTT. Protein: CSVGQVNQPQHF.

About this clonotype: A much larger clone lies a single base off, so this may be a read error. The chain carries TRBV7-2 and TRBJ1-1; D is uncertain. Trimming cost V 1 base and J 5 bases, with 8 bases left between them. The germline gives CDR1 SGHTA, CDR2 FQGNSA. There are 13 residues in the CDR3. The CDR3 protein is CTSSLERRTEAFF. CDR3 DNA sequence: TGTACCAGCAGCTTAGAGAGGAGGACTGAAGCTTTCTTT.

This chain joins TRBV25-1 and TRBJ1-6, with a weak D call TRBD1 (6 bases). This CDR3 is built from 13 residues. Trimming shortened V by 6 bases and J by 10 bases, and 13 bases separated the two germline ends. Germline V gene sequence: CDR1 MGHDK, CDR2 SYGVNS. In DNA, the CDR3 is TGTGCCAGCAGCCTAACAGGGTCATCACCCCTCCACTTT. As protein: CASSLTGSSPLHF.

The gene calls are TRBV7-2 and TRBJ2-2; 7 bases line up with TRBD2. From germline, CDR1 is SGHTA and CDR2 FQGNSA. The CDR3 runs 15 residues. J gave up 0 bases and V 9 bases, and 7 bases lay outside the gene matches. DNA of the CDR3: TGTGCCAGTCGGCGGGAGTTCGCGAACACCGGGGAGCTGTTTTTT. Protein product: CASRREFANTGELFF.

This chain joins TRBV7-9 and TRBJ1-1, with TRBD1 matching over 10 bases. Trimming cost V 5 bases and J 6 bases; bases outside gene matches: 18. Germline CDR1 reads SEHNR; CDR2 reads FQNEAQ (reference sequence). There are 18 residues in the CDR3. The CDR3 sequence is CASSPPIGTGDRTSEAFF. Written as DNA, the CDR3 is TGTGCCAGCAGCCCCCCCATAGGGACAGGGGACAGGACCTCTGAAGCTTTCTTT.

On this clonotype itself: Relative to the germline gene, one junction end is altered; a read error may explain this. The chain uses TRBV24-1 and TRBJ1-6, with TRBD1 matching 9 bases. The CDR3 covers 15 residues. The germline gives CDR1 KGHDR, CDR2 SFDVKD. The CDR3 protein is CASSDLTGGFSPLHF. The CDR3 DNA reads TGTGCCAGCAGTGATTTGACAGGGGGATTTTCACCCCTCCACTTT.